These T cell receptor beta chains were read from a single sample in a study of blood T cell repertoires in COVID-19. Libraries were prepared by immunoSEQ multiplex PCR; TCRdb keeps only in-frame clonotypes and omits some of them. The sample has about 310,000 clones, roughly nine tenths seen once. The sequenced sample consisted of PBMCs or T cells enriched from blood (not recorded which). These receptor sequences come from a man in his fifties or sixties who had recovered from COVID-19. Each CDR3 is given with its conserved first and last residue. The order of the fields is V gene, D gene, J gene, clone size, CDR3 DNA, CDR3 protein. The D gene is left open where the match is weak. The size entry is marked missing in some rows and otherwise reads once, few, many or a size class.

v_call: TRBV4-2; d_call: TRBD2; j_call: TRBJ2-1; clone_size: -; cdr3_nt: TGTGCCAGCAGCCAAGTGGTGGCTAGCGGGAGCTACAATGAGCAGTTCTTC; cdr3_aa: CASSQVVASGSYNEQFF
v_call: TRBV12-2; d_call: -; j_call: TRBJ2-1; clone_size: -; cdr3_nt: TGTGCAAGTCGCTTCCGGGACCAAGACTTACCTAGGGGGTACAATGAGCAGTTCTTC; cdr3_aa: CASRFRDQDLPRGYNEQFF
v_call: TRBV4-1; d_call: -; j_call: TRBJ1-2; clone_size: few; cdr3_nt: TGCGCCAGCAGCGCCTACCTGGGCGTGGACTATGGCTACACCTTC; cdr3_aa: CASSAYLGVDYGYTF
v_call: TRBV10-1; d_call: -; j_call: TRBJ2-2; clone_size: -; cdr3_nt: TGCGCCAGCAGTGAGTTCCCCGCCGGGGAGCTGTTTTTT; cdr3_aa: CASSEFPAGELFF
v_call: TRBV5-3; d_call: TRBD1; j_call: TRBJ2-5; clone_size: -; cdr3_nt: TGTGCCAGAAGCGTCAAGGGGACAGGGAAAGAGACCCAGTACTTC; cdr3_aa: CARSVKGTGKETQYF
v_call: TRBV11-3; d_call: -; j_call: TRBJ1-1; clone_size: -; cdr3_nt: TGTGCCAGCAGCTTAGGGGGAGCCGAGCGAGCTTTCTTT; cdr3_aa: CASSLGGAERAFF
v_call: TRBV7-3; d_call: -; j_call: TRBJ2-6; clone_size: -; cdr3_nt: TGTGCCAGCAGCTCCTACAGGGAAGATCCTGGGGCCAACGTCCTGACTTTC; cdr3_aa: CASSSYREDPGANVLTF
v_call: TRBV18; d_call: TRBD2; j_call: TRBJ2-1; clone_size: -; cdr3_nt: TGTGCCAGCTCACCGTCTAGCGGGACTAGCGGAGGCTATGAGCAGTTCTTC; cdr3_aa: CASSPSSGTSGGYEQFF
v_call: TRBV7-9; d_call: -; j_call: TRBJ1-4; clone_size: -; cdr3_nt: TGTGCCAGCAGCCCCGGGATAACTAATGAAAAACTGTTTTTT; cdr3_aa: CASSPGITNEKLFF
v_call: TRBV5-1; d_call: TRBD1; j_call: TRBJ2-5; clone_size: -; cdr3_nt: TGCGCCAGCAGCTTATTCGGGACAGGGGAGCCTCAAGAGACCCAGTACTTC; cdr3_aa: CASSLFGTGEPQETQYF
v_call: TRBV28; d_call: -; j_call: TRBJ1-5; clone_size: few; cdr3_nt: TGTGCCAGCAGGTCGATCCCGGGTAGAGGGTATAGCAATCAGCCCCAGCATTTT; cdr3_aa: CASRSIPGRGYSNQPQHF
v_call: TRBV4-2; d_call: TRBD2; j_call: TRBJ2-1; clone_size: -; cdr3_nt: TGTGCCAGCAGCCAGCACCTAGCGGGGTACAATGAGCAGTTCTTC; cdr3_aa: CASSQHLAGYNEQFF
v_call: TRBV21-1; d_call: -; j_call: TRBJ2-1; clone_size: -; cdr3_nt: TGTGCCAGCAGCAAAGACGGGGGTAGCGGGGACTCCTACAATGAGCAGTTCTTC; cdr3_aa: CASSKDGGSGDSYNEQFF
v_call: TRBV5-4; d_call: TRBD1; j_call: TRBJ2-3; clone_size: -; cdr3_nt: TGTGCCAGCAGCATACGACAGGGCGGAGATACGCAGTATTTT; cdr3_aa: CASSIRQGGDTQYF
v_call: TRBV5-4; d_call: TRBD2; j_call: TRBJ2-1; clone_size: -; cdr3_nt: TGTGCCAGCAGCTTTGGGACTAGCGGGCACAATGAGCAGTTCTTC; cdr3_aa: CASSFGTSGHNEQFF
v_call: TRBV6-5; d_call: TRBD2; j_call: TRBJ2-1; clone_size: -; cdr3_nt: TGTGCCAGCAGTTCCCGGGGAGGGGATCCATACAATGAGCAGTTCTTC; cdr3_aa: CASSSRGGDPYNEQFF
v_call: TRBV6-5; d_call: TRBD2; j_call: TRBJ2-4; clone_size: -; cdr3_nt: TGTGCCAGCAGTTACTCGCTAGCGGGATCTGGAAACATTCAGTACTTC; cdr3_aa: CASSYSLAGSGNIQYF
v_call: TRBV28; d_call: -; j_call: TRBJ1-4; clone_size: -; cdr3_nt: TGTGCCAGCAGTTTAGGTCGGAGTAATGAAAAACTGTTTTTT; cdr3_aa: CASSLGRSNEKLFF
v_call: TRBV27; d_call: -; j_call: TRBJ2-7; clone_size: -; cdr3_nt: TGTGCCAGCAGTTTATCGACCCCCCGGGACTTCTCCTACGAGCAGTACTTC; cdr3_aa: CASSLSTPRDFSYEQYF
v_call: TRBV6-1; d_call: TRBD2; j_call: TRBJ2-3; clone_size: -; cdr3_nt: TGTGCCAGCAGTGAATGGGGGGGATTAGCTGCAGATACGCAGTATTTT; cdr3_aa: CASSEWGGLAADTQYF
v_call: TRBV5-4; d_call: TRBD1; j_call: TRBJ1-5; clone_size: -; cdr3_nt: TGTGCCAGCAGCCGGGACAGGGGGTTGTATCAGCCCCAGCATTTT; cdr3_aa: CASSRDRGLYQPQHF
v_call: TRBV12-3/TRBV12-4; d_call: TRBD1; j_call: TRBJ2-7; clone_size: -; cdr3_nt: TGTGCCAGCAGTTTTCACAGGGGGGAGCAGTACTTC; cdr3_aa: CASSFHRGEQYF
v_call: TRBV6-6; d_call: TRBD2; j_call: TRBJ2-7; clone_size: -; cdr3_nt: TGTGCCAGTACCGGGACTAGCCATCCCGACTACGAGCAGTACTTC; cdr3_aa: CASTGTSHPDYEQYF
v_call: TRBV7-2; d_call: TRBD2; j_call: TRBJ2-5; clone_size: -; cdr3_nt: TGTGCCAGCAGCTTAGTAGGCGGGACTATCCAAGAGACCCAGTACTTC; cdr3_aa: CASSLVGGTIQETQYF
v_call: TRBV19; d_call: TRBD1; j_call: TRBJ2-7; clone_size: -; cdr3_nt: TGTGCCAGTAGTATAGATTACTCGGGACAGGGAATTGACGAGCAGTACTTC; cdr3_aa: CASSIDYSGQGIDEQYF
v_call: TRBV28; d_call: -; j_call: TRBJ1-1; clone_size: -; cdr3_nt: TGTGCCAGCAGTGGGCCGATTGAAAGCACTGAAGCTTTCTTT; cdr3_aa: CASSGPIESTEAFF